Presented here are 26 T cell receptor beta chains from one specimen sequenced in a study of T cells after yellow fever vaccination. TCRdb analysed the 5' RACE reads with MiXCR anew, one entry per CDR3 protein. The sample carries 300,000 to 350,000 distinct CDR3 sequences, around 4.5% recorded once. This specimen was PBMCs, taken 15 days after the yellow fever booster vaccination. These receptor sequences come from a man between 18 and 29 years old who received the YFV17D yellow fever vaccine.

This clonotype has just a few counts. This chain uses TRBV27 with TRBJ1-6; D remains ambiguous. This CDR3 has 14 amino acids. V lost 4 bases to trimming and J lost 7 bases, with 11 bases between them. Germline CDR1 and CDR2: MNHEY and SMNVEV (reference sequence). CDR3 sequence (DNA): TGTGCCAGCAGTTCGGGCCCCGTAAATTCACCCCTCCACTTT. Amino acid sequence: CASSSGPVNSPLHF.

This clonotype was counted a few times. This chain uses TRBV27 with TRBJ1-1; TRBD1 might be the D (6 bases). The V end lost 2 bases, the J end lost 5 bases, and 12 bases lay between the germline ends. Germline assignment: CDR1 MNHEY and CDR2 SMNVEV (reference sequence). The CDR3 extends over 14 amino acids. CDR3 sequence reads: CASSLSGQGTEAFF. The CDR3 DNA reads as TGTGCCAGCAGTTTAAGTGGGCAGGGGACTGAAGCTTTCTTT.

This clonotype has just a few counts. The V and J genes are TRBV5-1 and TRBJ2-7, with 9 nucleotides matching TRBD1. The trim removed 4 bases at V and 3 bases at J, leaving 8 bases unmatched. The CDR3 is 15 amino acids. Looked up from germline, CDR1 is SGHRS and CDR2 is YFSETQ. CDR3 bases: TGCGCCAGCAGCCTATTGGGACAGGGTGGCTACGAGCAGTACTTC. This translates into CASSLLGQGGYEQYF.

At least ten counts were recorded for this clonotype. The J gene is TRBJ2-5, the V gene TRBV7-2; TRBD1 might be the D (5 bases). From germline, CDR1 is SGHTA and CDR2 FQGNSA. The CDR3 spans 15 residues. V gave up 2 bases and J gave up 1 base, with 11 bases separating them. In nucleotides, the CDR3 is TGTGCCAGCAGCTTAAACAGGAGATCCCAAGAGACCCAGTACTTC. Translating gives CASSLNRRSQETQYF.

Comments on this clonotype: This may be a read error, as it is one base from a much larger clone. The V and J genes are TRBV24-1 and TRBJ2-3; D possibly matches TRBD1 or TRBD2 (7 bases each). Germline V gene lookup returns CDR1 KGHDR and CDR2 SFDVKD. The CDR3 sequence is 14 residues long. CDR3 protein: CATSRQGGTDTQNF. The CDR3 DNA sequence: TGTGCCACCAGCCGACAGGGAGGGACAGATACGCAGAATTTT.

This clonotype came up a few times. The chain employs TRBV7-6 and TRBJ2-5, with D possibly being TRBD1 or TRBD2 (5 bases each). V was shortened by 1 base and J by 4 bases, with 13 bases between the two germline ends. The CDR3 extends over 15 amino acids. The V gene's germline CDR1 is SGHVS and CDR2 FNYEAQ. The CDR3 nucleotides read TGTGCCAGCAGCTTAGATTGGGGGTTCCGAGAGACCCAGTACTTC. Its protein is CASSLDWGFRETQYF.

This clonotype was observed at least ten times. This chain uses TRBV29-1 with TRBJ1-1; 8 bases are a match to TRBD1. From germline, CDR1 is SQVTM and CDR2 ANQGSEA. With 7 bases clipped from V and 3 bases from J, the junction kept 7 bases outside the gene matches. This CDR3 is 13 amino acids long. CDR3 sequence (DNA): TGCAGCGCCCGGACAGGGCAGGACACTGAAGCTTTCTTT. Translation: CSARTGQDTEAFF.

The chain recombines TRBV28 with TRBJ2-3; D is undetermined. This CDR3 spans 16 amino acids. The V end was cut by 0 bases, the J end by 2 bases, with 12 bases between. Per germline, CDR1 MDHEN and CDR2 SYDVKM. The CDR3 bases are TGTGCCAGCAGTTTATGGGAGAAGAGTTTCACAGATACGCAGTATTTT. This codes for CASSLWEKSFTDTQYF.

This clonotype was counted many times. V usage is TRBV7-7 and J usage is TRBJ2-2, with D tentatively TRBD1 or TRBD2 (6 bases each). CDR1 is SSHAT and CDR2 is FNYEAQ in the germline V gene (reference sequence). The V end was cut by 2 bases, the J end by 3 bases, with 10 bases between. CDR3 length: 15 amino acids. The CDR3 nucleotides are TGTGCCAGCAGCTTAAGAGGGGGGTACACCGGGGAGCTGTTTTTT. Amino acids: CASSLRGGYTGELFF.

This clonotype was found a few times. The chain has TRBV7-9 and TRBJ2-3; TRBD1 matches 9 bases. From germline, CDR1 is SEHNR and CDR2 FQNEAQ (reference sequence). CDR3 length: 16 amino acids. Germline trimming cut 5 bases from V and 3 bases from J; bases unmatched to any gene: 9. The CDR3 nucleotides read TGTGCCAGCAGCACCTGGGACAGGGCGGCGACAGATACGCAGTATTTT. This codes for CASSTWDRAATDTQYF.

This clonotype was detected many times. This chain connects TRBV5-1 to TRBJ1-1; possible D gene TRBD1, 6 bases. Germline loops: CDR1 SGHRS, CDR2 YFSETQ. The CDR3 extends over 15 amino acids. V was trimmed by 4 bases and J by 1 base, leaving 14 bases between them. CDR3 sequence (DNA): TGCGCCAGCAGCCGCGCCGGGACACAGAACACTGAAGCTTTCTTT. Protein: CASSRAGTQNTEAFF.

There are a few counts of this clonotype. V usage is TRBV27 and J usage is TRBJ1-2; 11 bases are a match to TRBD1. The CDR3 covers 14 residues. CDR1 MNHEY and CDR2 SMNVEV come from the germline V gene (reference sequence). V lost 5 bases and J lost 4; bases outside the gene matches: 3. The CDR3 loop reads CASSQGQGAYGYTF. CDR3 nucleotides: TGTGCCAGCAGTCAAGGACAGGGGGCCTATGGCTACACCTTC.

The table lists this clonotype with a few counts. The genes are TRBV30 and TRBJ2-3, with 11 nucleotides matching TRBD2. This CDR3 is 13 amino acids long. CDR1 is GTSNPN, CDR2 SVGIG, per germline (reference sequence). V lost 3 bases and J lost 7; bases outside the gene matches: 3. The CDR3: CAWRTSGAHTQYF. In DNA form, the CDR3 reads TGTGCCTGGAGGACTAGCGGGGCCCATACGCAGTATTTT.

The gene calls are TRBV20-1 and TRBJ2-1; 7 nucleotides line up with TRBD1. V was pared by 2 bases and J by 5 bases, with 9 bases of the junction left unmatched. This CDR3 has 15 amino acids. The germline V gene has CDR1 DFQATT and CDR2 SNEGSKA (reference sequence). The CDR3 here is CSARTPRDRDNEQFF. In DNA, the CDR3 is TGCAGTGCTAGAACCCCTCGGGACAGAGACAATGAGCAGTTCTTC.

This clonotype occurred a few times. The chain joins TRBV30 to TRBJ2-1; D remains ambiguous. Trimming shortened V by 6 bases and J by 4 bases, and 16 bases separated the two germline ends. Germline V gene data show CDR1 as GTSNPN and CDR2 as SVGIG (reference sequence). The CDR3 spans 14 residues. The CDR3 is CACSPVTVYNEQFF. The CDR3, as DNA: TGTGCCTGCTCCCCCGTCACAGTATACAATGAGCAGTTCTTC.

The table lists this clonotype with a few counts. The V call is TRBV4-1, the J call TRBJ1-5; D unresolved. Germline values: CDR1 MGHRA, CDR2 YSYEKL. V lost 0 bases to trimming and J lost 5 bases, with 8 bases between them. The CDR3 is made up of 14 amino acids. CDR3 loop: CASSQDPKYQPQHF. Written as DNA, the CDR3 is TGCGCCAGCAGCCAAGATCCCAAGTATCAGCCCCAGCATTTT.

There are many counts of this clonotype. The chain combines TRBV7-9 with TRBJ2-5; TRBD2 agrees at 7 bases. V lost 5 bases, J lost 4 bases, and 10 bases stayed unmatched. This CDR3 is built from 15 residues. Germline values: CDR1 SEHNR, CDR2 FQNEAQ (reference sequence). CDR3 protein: CASSIGGGGGETQYF. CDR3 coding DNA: TGTGCCAGCAGCATTGGCGGCGGGGGAGGAGAGACCCAGTACTTC.

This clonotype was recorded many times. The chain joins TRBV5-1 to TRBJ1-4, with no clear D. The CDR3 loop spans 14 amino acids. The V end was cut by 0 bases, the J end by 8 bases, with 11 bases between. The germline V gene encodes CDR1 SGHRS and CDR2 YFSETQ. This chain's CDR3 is CASSLVTGEEKLFF. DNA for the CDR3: TGCGCCAGCAGCTTGGTGACTGGGGAAGAAAAACTGTTTTTT.

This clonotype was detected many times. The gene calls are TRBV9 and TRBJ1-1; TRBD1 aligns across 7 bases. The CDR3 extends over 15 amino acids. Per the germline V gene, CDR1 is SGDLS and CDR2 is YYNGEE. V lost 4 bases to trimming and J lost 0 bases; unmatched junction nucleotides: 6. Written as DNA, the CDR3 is TGTGCCAGCAGCCGAAAGGGACAGCTGAACACTGAAGCTTTCTTT. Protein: CASSRKGQLNTEAFF. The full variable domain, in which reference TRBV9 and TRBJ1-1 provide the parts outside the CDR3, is DSGVTQTPKHLITATGQRVTLRCSPRSGDLSVYWYQQSLDQGLQFLIQYYNGEERAKGNILERFSAQQFPDLHSELNLSSLELGDSALYFCASSRKGQLNTEAFFGQGTRLTVV.

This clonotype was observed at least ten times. The CDR3 bases are TGTGCCAGCACCCTAGGGGGCAGTGGGAACACTGAAGCTTTCTTT. This encodes CASTLGGSGNTEAFF. The chain links TRBV12-3 or TRBV12-4 to TRBJ1-1; 7 bases line up with TRBD1. With V trimmed by 7 bases and J by 1 base, 9 bases remained unmatched. The CDR3 loop spans 15 amino acids.

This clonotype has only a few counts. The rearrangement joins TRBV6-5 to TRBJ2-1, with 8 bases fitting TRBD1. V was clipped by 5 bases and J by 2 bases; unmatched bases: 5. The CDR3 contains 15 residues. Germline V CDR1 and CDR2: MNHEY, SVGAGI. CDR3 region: CASSDRDRPYNEQFF. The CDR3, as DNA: TGTGCCAGCAGTGACCGGGACAGGCCCTACAATGAGCAGTTCTTC.

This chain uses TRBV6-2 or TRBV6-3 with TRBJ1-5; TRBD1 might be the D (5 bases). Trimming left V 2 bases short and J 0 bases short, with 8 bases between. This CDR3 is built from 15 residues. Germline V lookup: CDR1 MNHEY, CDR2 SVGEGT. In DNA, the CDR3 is TGTGCCAGCAGTTACGGGGGGTATAGCAATCAGCCCCAGCATTTT. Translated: CASSYGGYSNQPQHF.

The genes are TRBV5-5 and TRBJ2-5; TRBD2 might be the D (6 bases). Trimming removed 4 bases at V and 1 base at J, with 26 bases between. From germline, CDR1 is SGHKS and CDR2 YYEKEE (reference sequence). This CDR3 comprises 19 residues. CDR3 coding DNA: TGTGCCAGCAGCCGACGGACGGGGGAACCCTACTCCATCCAAGAGACCCAGTACTTC. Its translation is CASSRRTGEPYSIQETQYF.

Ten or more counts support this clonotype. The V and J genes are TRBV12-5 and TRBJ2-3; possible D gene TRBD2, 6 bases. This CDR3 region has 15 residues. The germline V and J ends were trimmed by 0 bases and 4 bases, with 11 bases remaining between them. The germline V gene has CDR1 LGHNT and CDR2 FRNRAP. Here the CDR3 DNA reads TGTGCTAGTGGTTTGGTATTACCGGGGGCAGATACGCAGTATTTT. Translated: CASGLVLPGADTQYF.

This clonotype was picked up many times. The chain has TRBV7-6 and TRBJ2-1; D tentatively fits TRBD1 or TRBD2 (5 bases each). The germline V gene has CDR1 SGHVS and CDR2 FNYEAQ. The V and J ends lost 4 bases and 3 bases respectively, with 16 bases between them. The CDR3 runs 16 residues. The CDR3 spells CASSSRDSRGYNEQFF. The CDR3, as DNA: TGTGCCAGCAGCTCTCGGGATTCTAGGGGCTACAATGAGCAGTTCTTC.

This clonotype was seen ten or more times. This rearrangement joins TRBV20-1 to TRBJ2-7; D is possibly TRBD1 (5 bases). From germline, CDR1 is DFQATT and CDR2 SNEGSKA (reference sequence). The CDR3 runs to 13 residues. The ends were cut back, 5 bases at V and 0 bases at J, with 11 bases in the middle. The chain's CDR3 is CSARQTSSYEQYF. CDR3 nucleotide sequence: TGCAGTGCTCGACAGACATCCTCCTACGAGCAGTACTTC.